The 23 T cell receptor beta chains reported below all come from one sample, sequenced in a study of blood T cell repertoires in COVID-19. The data were produced by immunoSEQ multiplex PCR, yet TCRdb's version contains in-frame clones alone and is incomplete. The data show over 350,000 clones, around 87% seen once. The sample consisted of PBMCs or T cells enriched from blood (not recorded which). Every receptor here comes from a woman between 25 and 40 years old with acute COVID-19.

The chain joins TRBV12-3 or TRBV12-4 to TRBJ2-7, with 9 bases fitting TRBD2. The CDR3 extends over 13 amino acids. With 2 bases clipped from V and 11 bases from J, the junction kept 7 bases outside the gene matches. CDR3 residues: CASSLRVRGGKYF. The CDR3 region has the DNA TGTGCCAGCAGTTTAAGGGTGCGGGGGGGGAAGTACTTC.

This chain links TRBV12-5 with TRBJ1-2, with TRBD1 matching 8 bases. Germline CDR1 LGHNT, CDR2 FRNRAP. The V gene end was trimmed by 3 bases and the J gene end by 0 bases; junction bases not matched to a gene: 18. There are 20 residues in the CDR3. The CDR3 here is CASGFAWYTGTGSSNYGYTF. CDR3 nucleotide sequence: TGTGCTAGTGGTTTCGCCTGGTATACCGGGACAGGATCCTCTAACTATGGCTACACCTTC.

The CDR3 protein is CSVVDRDSNQPQHF. CDR3 DNA sequence: TGCAGCGTTGTGGACAGGGATAGCAATCAGCCCCAGCATTTT. V usage is TRBV29-1 and J usage is TRBJ1-5; TRBD1 matches 8 bases. The ends lost 4 bases at V and 0 bases at J; junction bases unmatched: 2. Germline V gene sequence: CDR1 SQVTM, CDR2 ANQGSEA. The CDR3 is made up of 14 amino acids.

The table lists this clone with a few counts. CDR3 nucleotide sequence: TGCGCCAGCAGCCCGAGGGAAACTGAAGCTTTCTTT. This gives the protein CASSPRETEAFF. This chain joins TRBV4-1 and TRBJ1-1; D is undetermined. The CDR3 has 12 amino acids. The ends were cut back, 4 bases at V and 5 bases at J, with 8 bases in the middle. The germline V gene encodes CDR1 MGHRA and CDR2 YSYEKL.

This chain connects TRBV6-9 to TRBJ1-5; D perhaps matches TRBD1 (6 bases). Between the trimmed V and J ends, which lost 2 bases and 6 bases, there was a span of 11 bases. Germline V gives CDR1 MNHGY, CDR2 SVAAGI. The CDR3 is 14 residues long. The CDR3 reads CASSYHRVGQPQHF. Here the CDR3 DNA reads TGTGCCAGCAGTTATCACAGGGTAGGTCAGCCCCAGCATTTT.

The chain is built from TRBV7-3 and TRBJ2-2; TRBD1 might be the D (6 bases). Deletions cut 5 bases from V and 3 bases from J, with 22 bases between. CDR1 SGHTA and CDR2 FQGTGA come from the germline V gene. The CDR3 loop spans 18 amino acids. CDR3 in amino acids: CASSPQRTVGPHTGELFF. CDR3 sequence (DNA): TGTGCCAGCAGCCCCCAACGGACAGTAGGGCCCCACACCGGGGAGCTGTTTTTT.

The chain has TRBV20-1 and TRBJ2-1; 8 bases fit TRBD1. Trimming took 6 bases from V and 9 from J; bases not matched to a gene: 4. This CDR3 region has 11 residues. Germline V gene data show CDR1 as DFQATT and CDR2 as SNEGSKA (reference sequence). This CDR3 reads CSASTGGEQFF. The CDR3 DNA sequence: TGCAGTGCATCAACAGGGGGTGAGCAGTTCTTC.

The J gene is TRBJ1-1, the V gene TRBV3-1 (or the pseudogene TRBV3-2); D ambiguous. V was cut by 0 bases and J by 4 bases, with 12 bases left in between. This CDR3 has 15 amino acids. Germline-derived CDR1 and CDR2 are LGHDT and YNNKEL (reference sequence). CDR3: CASSQEPGRGTEAFF. For the CDR3, the DNA is TGTGCCAGCAGCCAAGAGCCGGGGAGAGGCACTGAAGCTTTCTTT.

The J gene is TRBJ2-7, the V gene TRBV5-8, with a tentative D call TRBD1 (5 bases). The CDR3 has 15 amino acids. Per the germline V gene, CDR1 is SGHTS and CDR2 is YDEGEE. Trimming cost V 0 bases and J 2 bases, with 12 bases left between them. CDR3 DNA: TGTGCCAGCAGCTTGGGGTCAGGGTCACCCTACGAGCAGTACTTC. This sequence encodes CASSLGSGSPYEQYF.

J is TRBJ1-2 and V is TRBV7-9, with TRBD1 identical over 7 bases. The trim removed 4 bases at V and 8 bases at J, leaving 10 bases unmatched. Germline CDR1 and CDR2: SEHNR and FQNEAQ (reference sequence). CDR3 length: 14 amino acids. The CDR3 here is CASSSTGAVSGYTF. In DNA, the CDR3 is TGTGCCAGCAGCTCAACAGGGGCGGTCTCAGGCTACACCTTC.

The V call is TRBV2, the J call TRBJ1-2; 8 nucleotides line up with TRBD1. Germline CDR1 reads SNHLY; CDR2 reads FYNNEI. The CDR3 extends over 16 amino acids. The junction had 6 bases not matched to a gene; V was cut back by 3 bases and J by 0 bases. For the CDR3, the DNA is TGTGCCAGCAGTGAGTTCCGACAGGGGACTAACTATGGCTACACCTTC. Residues: CASSEFRQGTNYGYTF.

This clone has only one observation. The CDR3 region is CASSLVPGDNEQFF. As DNA, the CDR3 is TGCGCCAGCAGCTTGGTCCCGGGGGACAATGAGCAGTTCTTC. V is TRBV5-1 and J is TRBJ2-1; a possible D gene is TRBD2 (6 bases). The CDR3 is 14 residues long. Germline V gene lookup returns CDR1 SGHRS and CDR2 YFSETQ. The V gene lost 0 bases and the J gene lost 5 bases, with 9 bases spanning the gap.

This chain connects TRBV28 to TRBJ1-6, with D hard to call. The V gene's germline CDR1 is MDHEN and CDR2 SYDVKM. The ends were cut back, 3 bases at V and 0 bases at J, with 12 bases in the middle. This CDR3 contains 17 residues. The CDR3 here is CASSLAGTGSYNSPLHF. The CDR3 DNA follows: TGTGCCAGCAGTTTGGCTGGCACGGGCTCCTATAATTCACCCCTCCACTTT. Variable domain in full (rest from reference TRBV28 and TRBJ1-6): DVKVTQSSRYLVKRTGEKVFLECVQDMDHENMFWYRQDPGLGLRLIYFSYDVKMKEKGDIPEGYSVSREKKERFSLILESASTNQTSMYLCASSLAGTGSYNSPLHFGNGTRLTVT.

The J gene is TRBJ2-2, the V gene TRBV5-1; D is unresolved. CDR3 length equals 14 residues. Germline CDR1 is SGHRS and CDR2 is YFSETQ. V was pared by 5 bases and J by 1 base, with 9 bases between. This chain's CDR3 is CASRWQVNTGELFF. The CDR3 bases are TGCGCCAGCAGGTGGCAGGTGAACACCGGGGAGCTGTTTTTT.

The chain employs TRBV5-1 and TRBJ2-3; 8 bases are shared with TRBD2. The CDR3 consists of 15 residues. The V and J ends lost 4 bases and 2 bases, in that order; junction bases with no gene match: 6. Germline CDR1 SGHRS, CDR2 YFSETQ. The CDR3 region is CASSLRGGPTDTQYF. The CDR3 region has the DNA TGCGCCAGCAGCCTTCGGGGGGGGCCCACAGATACGCAGTATTTT.

The chain carries TRBV5-6 and TRBJ2-7; 9 bases line up with TRBD1. V trimming: 3 bases; J trimming: 0 bases; junction bases outside the gene matches: 7. CDR3 length: 16 residues. Germline assignment: CDR1 SGHDT and CDR2 YYEEEE. For the CDR3, the DNA is TGTGCCAGCAGCTGGAACCTGGGACAGGGCTCCTACGAGCAGTACTTC. It translates to CASSWNLGQGSYEQYF.

The CDR3 nucleotides read TGTGCCAGCAGTTTACGGGCTCTCCGGGCGGGTGAAAAACTGTTTTTT. Its protein is CASSLRALRAGEKLFF. The chain joins TRBV27 to TRBJ1-4; no clear D gene. Germline V lookup: CDR1 MNHEY, CDR2 SMNVEV (reference sequence). The CDR3 length is 16 residues. Trimming cost V 2 bases and J 7 bases, with 17 bases left between them.

This clone occurred a few times. This chain joins TRBV29-1 and TRBJ1-3; 9 bases line up with TRBD1. CDR1 and CDR2 (germline): SQVTM, ANQGSEA. The J segment lost 2 bases and the V segment lost 7 bases, leaving 3 bases of the junction unmatched. The CDR3 totals 13 residues. As DNA, the CDR3 is TGCAGCGCTGGGGACAGGGCTGGAAACACCATATATTTT. This codes for CSAGDRAGNTIYF.

The chain carries TRBV6-2 or TRBV6-3 and TRBJ1-4, with D perhaps TRBD1 (5 bases). The CDR3 spans 16 residues. V was shortened by 0 bases and J by 5 bases, with 13 bases between the two germline ends. Germline lookup yields CDR1 MNHEY and CDR2 SVGEGT. CDR3 bases: TGTGCCAGCAGTTACTCGATGCCAGGGCGGAATGAAAAACTGTTTTTT. Its translation: CASSYSMPGRNEKLFF.

CDR3 coding DNA: TGTGCCAGCAGCTTCCCAGGAACCATGGCCAAAAACATTCAGTACTTC. Its translation: CASSFPGTMAKNIQYF. The chain joins TRBV7-2 to TRBJ2-4; unclear D gene. Between the trimmed V and J ends, which lost 3 bases and 1 base, there was a span of 13 bases. From germline, CDR1 is SGHTA and CDR2 FQGNSA. The CDR3 is 16 residues long.

Only one count was recorded for this clone. This chain uses TRBV3-1 (or the pseudogene TRBV3-2) with TRBJ1-1; D perhaps matches TRBD1 (5 bases). V was trimmed by 1 base and J by 5 bases, leaving 5 bases between them. Germline loops: CDR1 LGHDT, CDR2 YNNKEL (reference sequence). This CDR3 region has 12 residues. The CDR3 is CASSQAGTEAFF. The DNA for the CDR3 is TGTGCCAGCAGCCAAGCAGGGACTGAAGCTTTCTTT.

The gene calls are TRBV2 and TRBJ1-2; tentative D call: TRBD1 (6 bases). Looked up from germline, CDR1 is SNHLY and CDR2 is FYNNEI. The CDR3 length is 16 residues. Trimming shortened V by 5 bases and J by 4 bases, and 20 bases separated the two germline ends. The CDR3 here is CASSRNGPGAGYGYTF. Written as DNA, the CDR3 is TGTGCCAGCAGTCGGAATGGCCCAGGGGCTGGCTATGGCTACACCTTC.

The chain recombines TRBV24-1 with TRBJ2-5; 10 bases line up with TRBD1. V trimming: 4 bases; J trimming: 1 base; junction bases outside the gene matches: 8. Per the germline V gene, CDR1 is KGHDR and CDR2 is SFDVKD. The CDR3 is 17 residues long. In DNA form, the CDR3 reads TGTGCCACCAGTGAGCCCGGGACAGGGGTCTTCCAAGAGACCCAGTACTTC. Translated, it gives CATSEPGTGVFQETQYF.